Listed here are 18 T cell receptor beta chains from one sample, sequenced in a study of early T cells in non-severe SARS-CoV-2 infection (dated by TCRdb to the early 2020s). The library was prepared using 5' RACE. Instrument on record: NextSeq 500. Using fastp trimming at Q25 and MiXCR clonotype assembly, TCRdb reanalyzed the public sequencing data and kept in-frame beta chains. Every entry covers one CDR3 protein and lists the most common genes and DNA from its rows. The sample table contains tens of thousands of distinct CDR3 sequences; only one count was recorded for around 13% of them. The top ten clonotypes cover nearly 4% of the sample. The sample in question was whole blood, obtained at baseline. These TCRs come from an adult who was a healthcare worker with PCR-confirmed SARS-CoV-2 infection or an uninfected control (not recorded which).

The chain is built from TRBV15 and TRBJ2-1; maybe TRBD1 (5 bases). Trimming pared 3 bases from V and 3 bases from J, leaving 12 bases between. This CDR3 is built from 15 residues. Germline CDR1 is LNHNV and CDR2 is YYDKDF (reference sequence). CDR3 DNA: TGTGCCACCAGCAGTAGACCAACAGGCTACAATGAGCAGTTCTTC. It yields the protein CATSSRPTGYNEQFF.

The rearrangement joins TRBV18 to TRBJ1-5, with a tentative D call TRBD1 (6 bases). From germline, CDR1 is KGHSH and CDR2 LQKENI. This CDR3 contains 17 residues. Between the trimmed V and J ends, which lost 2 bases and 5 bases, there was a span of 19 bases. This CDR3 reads CASSPSYREAGDQPQHF. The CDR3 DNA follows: TGTGCCAGCTCACCATCTTACAGGGAAGCGGGGGATCAGCCCCAGCATTTT.

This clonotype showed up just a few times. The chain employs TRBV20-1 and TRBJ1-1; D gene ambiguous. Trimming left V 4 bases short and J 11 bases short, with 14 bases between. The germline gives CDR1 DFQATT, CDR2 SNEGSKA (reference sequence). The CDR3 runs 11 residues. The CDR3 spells CSANTGVGAFF. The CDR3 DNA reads TGCAGTGCTAACACCGGGGTGGGGGCTTTCTTT.

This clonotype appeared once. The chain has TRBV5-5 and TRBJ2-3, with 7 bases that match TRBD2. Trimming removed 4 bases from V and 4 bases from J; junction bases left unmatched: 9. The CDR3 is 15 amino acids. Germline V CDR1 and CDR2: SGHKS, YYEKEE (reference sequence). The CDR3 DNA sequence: TGTGCCAGCAGCCGGACGGGAGGTAGTGCAGATACGCAGTATTTT. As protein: CASSRTGGSADTQYF.

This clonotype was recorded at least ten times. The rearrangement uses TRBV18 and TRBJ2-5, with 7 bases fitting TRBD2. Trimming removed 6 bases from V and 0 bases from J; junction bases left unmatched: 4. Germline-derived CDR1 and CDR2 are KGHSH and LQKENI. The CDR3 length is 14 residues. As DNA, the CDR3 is TGTGCCAGCTCCCGAACTAGCGACCAAGAGACCCAGTACTTC. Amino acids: CASSRTSDQETQYF.

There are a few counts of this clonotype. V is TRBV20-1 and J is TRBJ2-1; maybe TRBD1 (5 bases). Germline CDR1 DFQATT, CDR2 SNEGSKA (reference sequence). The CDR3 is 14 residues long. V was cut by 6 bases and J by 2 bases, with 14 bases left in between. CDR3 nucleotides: TGCAGTGCCTATGACAGACCGACCTACAATGAGCAGTTCTTC. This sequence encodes CSAYDRPTYNEQFF.

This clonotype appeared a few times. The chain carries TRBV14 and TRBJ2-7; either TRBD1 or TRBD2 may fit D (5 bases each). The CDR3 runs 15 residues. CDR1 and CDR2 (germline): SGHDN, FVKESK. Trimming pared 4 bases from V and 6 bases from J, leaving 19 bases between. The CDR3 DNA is TGTGCCAGCAGCCTGTCCGTAAGTGGGGCGGGCGAGCAGTACTTC. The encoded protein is CASSLSVSGAGEQYF.

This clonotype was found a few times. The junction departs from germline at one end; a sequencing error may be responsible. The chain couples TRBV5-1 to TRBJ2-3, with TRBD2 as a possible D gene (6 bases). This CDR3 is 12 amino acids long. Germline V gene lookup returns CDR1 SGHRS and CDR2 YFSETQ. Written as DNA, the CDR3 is TGCGCCAGCAGCGCGGGATTTGGAACGCAGTTTTTT. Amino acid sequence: CASSAGFGTQFF.

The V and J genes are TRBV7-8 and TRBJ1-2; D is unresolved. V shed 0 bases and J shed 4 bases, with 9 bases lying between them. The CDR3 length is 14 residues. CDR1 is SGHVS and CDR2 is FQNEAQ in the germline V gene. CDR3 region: CASSLAPTVYGYTF. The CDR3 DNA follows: TGTGCCAGCAGCTTAGCCCCTACAGTCTATGGCTACACCTTC.

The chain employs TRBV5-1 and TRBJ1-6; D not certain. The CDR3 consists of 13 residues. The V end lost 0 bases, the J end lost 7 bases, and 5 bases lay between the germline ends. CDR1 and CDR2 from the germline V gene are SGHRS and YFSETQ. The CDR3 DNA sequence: TGCGCCAGCAGCTTGGTGCTGAATTCACCCCTCCACTTT. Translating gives CASSLVLNSPLHF.

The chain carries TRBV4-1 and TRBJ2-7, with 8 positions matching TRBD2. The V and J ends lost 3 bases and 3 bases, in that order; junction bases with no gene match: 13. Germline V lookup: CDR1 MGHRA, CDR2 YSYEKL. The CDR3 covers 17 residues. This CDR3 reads CASSQMGLPGLDYEQYF. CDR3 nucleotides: TGCGCCAGCAGCCAGATGGGACTTCCGGGACTAGACTACGAGCAGTACTTC.

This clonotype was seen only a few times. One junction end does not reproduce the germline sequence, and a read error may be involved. The CDR3 bases are TGCAGCGTCTTAACAGGGGAGGGGACTGAAGTTTTCTTT. Translating it yields CSVLTGEGTEVFF. The chain links TRBV29-1 to TRBJ1-1; 7 nucleotides agree with TRBD1. Germline V CDR1 and CDR2: SQVTM, ANQGSEA. The CDR3 has 13 residues.

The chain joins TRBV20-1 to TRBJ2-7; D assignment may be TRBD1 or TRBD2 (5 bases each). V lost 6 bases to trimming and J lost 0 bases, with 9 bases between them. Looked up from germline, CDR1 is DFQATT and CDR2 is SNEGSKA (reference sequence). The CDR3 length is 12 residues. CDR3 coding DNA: TGCAGTGCCGGGGCCGACTCCTACGAGCAGTACTTC. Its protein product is CSAGADSYEQYF.

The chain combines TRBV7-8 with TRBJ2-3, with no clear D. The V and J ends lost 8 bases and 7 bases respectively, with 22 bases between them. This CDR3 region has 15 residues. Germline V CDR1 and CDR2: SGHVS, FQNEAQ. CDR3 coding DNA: TGTGCCAGCGCCGAGGTGGTTAACCGGGCTCATACGCAGTATTTT. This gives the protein CASAEVVNRAHTQYF.

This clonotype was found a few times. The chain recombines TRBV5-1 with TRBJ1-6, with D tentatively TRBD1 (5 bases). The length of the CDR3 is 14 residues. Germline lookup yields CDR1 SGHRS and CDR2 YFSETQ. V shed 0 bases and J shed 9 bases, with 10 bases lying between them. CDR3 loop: CASSLDPGSSPLHF. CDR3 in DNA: TGCGCCAGCAGCTTGGACCCAGGGTCTTCACCCCTCCACTTT.

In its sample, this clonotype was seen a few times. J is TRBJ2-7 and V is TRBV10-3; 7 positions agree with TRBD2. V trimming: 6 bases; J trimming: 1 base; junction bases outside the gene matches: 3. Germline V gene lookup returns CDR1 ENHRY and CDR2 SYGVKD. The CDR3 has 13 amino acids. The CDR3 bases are TGTGCCATCAGGGGGGGACTATCCTACGAGCAGTACTTC. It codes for CAIRGGLSYEQYF.

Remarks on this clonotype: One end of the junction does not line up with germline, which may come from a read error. The DNA of the CDR3 is TGCAGCTTTGAACAGGGCACAGATACGCAGTATTTT. This codes for CSFEQGTDTQYF. This rearrangement joins TRBV29-1 to TRBJ2-3; D might be TRBD1 (5 bases). Per the germline V gene, CDR1 is SQVTM and CDR2 is ANQGSEA. This CDR3 region has 12 residues.

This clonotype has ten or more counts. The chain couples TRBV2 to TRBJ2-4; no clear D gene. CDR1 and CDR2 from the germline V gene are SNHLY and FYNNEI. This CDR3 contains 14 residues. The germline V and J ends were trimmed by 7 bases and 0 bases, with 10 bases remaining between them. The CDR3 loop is CASKDQLAKNIQYF. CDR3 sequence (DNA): TGTGCCAGCAAAGACCAGCTAGCCAAAAACATTCAGTACTTC.